This T cell receptor beta chain was retrieved from a study of blood T cell repertoires in COVID-19. Background on the study: COVID-19 samples collected from the United States, Italy and Spain covered acute and convalescent phases. Sources were T cells, B-cell-depleted T cells, or PBMCs; the material itself was cDNA or gDNA.

As handled by the study authors: Estimation of nucleated cell counts relied on the amplification of reference gene primers. Method: immunoSEQ multiplex PCR; TCRdb's copy keeps in-frame clones and lacks some. V and J calls and clone size are copied from that table; D and trimming were computed from the DNA. The sample includes about 120,000 clones, over 75% seen only once; the top ten take roughly 2.6%. The V gene lost 0 bases and the J gene lost 11 bases, with 11 bases spanning the gap. The CDR3 consists of 13 residues. Germline CDR1 SGHTA, CDR2 FQGTGA. V is TRBV7-3 and J is TRBJ1-5; D remains ambiguous. The TCR comes from a man aged 45-60 years with acute or convalescent COVID-19. The specimen was peripheral blood. The CDR3 coding sequence is TGTGCCAGCAGCTTAACGGTATGGGAGGCCCAGCATTTT. This sequence encodes CASSLTVWEAQHF.